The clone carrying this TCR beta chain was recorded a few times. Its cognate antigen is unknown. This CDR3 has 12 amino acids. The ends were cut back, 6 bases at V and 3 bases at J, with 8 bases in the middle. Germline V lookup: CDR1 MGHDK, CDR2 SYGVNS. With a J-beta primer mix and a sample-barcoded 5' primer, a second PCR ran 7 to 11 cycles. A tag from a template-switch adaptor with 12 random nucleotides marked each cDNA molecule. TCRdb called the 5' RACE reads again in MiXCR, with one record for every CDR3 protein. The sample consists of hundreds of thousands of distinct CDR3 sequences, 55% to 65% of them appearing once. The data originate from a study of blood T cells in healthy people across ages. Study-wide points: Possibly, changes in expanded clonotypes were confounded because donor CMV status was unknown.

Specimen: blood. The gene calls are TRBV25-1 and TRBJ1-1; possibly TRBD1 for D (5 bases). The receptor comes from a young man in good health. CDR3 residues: CASSRGYTEAFF. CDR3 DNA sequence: TGTGCCAGCAGCCGGGGCTACACTGAAGCTTTCTTT.